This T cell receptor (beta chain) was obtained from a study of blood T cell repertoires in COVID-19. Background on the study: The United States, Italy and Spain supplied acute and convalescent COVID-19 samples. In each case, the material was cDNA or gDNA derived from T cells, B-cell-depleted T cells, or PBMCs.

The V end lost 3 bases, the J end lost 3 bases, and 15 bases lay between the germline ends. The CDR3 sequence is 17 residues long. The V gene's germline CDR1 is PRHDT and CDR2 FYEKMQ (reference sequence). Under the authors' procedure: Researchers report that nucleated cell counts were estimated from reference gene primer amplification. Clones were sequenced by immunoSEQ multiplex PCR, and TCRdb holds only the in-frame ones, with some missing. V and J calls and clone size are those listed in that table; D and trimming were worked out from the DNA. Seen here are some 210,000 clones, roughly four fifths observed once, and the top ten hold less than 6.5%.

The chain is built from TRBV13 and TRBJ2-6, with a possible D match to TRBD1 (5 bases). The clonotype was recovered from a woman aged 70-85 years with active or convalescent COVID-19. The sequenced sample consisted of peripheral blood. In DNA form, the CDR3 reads TGTGCCAGCAGCTTTCGGACAACCTTAGGTGGGGCCAACGTCCTGACTTTC. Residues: CASSFRTTLGGANVLTF.